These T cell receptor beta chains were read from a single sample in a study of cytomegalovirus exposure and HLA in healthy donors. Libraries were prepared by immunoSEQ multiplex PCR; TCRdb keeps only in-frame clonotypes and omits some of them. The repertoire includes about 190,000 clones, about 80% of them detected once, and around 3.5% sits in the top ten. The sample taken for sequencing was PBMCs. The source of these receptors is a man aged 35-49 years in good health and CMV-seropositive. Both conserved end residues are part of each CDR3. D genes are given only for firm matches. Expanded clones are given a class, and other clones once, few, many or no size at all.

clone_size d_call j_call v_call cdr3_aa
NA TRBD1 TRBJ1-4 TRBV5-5 CASSPSTGEREKLFF
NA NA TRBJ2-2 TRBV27 CASSEIGGANTGELFF
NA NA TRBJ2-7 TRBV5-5 CASSPRAVYEQYF
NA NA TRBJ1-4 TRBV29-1 CSVEAGGVEKLFF
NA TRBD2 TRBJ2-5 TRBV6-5 CASRRGGSETQYF
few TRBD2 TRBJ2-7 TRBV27 CASSPGLAGIYEQYF
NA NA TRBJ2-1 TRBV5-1 CASSLEGRGTEQFF
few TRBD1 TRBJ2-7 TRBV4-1 CASSSGQGPPGEQYF
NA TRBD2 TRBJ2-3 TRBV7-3 CASSLESSGGAVDTQYF
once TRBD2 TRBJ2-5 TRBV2 CASSPGTSQETQYF
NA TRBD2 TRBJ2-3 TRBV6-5 CASSTSLAGTDTQYF
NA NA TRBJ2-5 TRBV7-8 CASSLRGGGRQETQYF
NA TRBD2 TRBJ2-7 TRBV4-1 CASSQGWRGGPIEQYF
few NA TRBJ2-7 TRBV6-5 CASSHPKTGYEQYF
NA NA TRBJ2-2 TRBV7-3 CASSLLYAGELFF
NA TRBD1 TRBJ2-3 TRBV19 CASSIDQRGRFTDTQYF
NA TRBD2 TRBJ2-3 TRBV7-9 CASSPGTSGAIDTQYF
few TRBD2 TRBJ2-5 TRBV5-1 CASSLGLAERETQYF
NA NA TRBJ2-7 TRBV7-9 CASSSEHPIHF
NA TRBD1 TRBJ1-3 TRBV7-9 CASSSDRGTIYF
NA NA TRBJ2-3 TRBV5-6 CASSLGRSSIDTQYF
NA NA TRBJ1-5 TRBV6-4 CASSAEAAGNQPQHF
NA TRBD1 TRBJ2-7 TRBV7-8 CASSLGQEFYEQYF
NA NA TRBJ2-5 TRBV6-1 CASSGAQQETQYF
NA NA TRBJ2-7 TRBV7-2 CASSSQVGSSYEQYF
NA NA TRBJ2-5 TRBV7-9 CASSLVGVETQYF
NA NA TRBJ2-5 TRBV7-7 CASSLDRETQYF
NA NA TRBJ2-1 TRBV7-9 CASSLGGNSLDNEQFF
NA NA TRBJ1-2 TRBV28 CASSSATGEVAPYNYGYTF
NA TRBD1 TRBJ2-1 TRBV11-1 CASSTTGIEQFF
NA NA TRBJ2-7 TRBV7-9 CASSLRYDYEQYF
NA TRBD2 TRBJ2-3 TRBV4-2 CASQGTSWADTQYF
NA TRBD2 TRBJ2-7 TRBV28 CASSLGGGRATYEQYF
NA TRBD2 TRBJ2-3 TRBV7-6 CASSSPTSVPPTADTQYF
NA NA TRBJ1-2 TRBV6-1 CASSAVDPGFRYGYTF
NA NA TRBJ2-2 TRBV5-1 CASSRDINTGELFF
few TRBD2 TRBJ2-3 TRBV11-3 CASSSWDGTSGSTDTQYF
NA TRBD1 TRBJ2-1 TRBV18 CASSTTTRTGYNEQFF
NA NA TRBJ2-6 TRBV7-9 CASSFLVGANVLTF
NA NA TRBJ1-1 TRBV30 CAWRRAMSGLAFF
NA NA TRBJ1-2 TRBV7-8 CASSQQGTIYGYTF